Listed here are 2 T cell receptor beta chains from one sample, sequenced in a study of T-cell memory formation after mild COVID-19. One entry per CDR3 protein results from TCRdb running MiXCR on the 5' RACE reads. The repertoire holds under 450,000 distinct CDR3 sequences, with around 20% as singletons. The source material was PBMCs or a T cell subset sorted from them (not recorded which). These receptors were taken from a man aged 18 to 29 who had mild COVID-19 (a few samples of this study predate the infection). Cell type and time point are not known.

This chain uses TRBV7-6 with TRBJ2-1; maybe TRBD2 (7 bases). V lost 3 bases and J 6 bases, leaving 12 bases between the germline ends. Germline-derived CDR1 and CDR2 are SGHVS and FNYEAQ. The CDR3 totals 14 residues. In DNA, the CDR3 is TGTGCCAGCAGCTTCGGGGGGCCGATCAATGAGCAGTTCTTC. Residues: CASSFGGPINEQFF.

This clonotype was detected only a few times. The chain employs TRBV4-1 and TRBJ1-4; TRBD1 aligns across 7 bases. CDR1 is MGHRA and CDR2 is YSYEKL in the germline V gene. The CDR3 has 14 residues. The trim removed 1 base at V and 8 bases at J, leaving 4 bases unmatched. The DNA of the CDR3 is TGCGCCAGCAGCCAAGGGACAGGAAGCGAAAAACTGTTTTTT. Amino acids: CASSQGTGSEKLFF.